These T cell receptor beta chains were read from a single sample in a study of molecular identifiers for immune sequencing clone quantification. A single record per CDR3 protein comes from TCRdb applying MiXCR to the PCR reads. Altogether over 600,000 distinct CDR3 sequences are present, just under 20% being singletons, with the ten largest covering roughly 0.9%. The sequencing input was naive CD8+ T cells from blood, with Jurkat cell RNA spiked in. The receptor set was obtained from a human donor in good health. Some libraries in this study had Jurkat cell RNA spiked in. Each CDR3 is given with its conserved first and last residue. The D gene is left open where the match is weak. The size entry is marked missing in some rows and otherwise reads once, few, many or a size class.

V	D	J	size	CDR3	DNA
TRBV20-1	-	TRBJ1-6	few	CSAREGPLSLRSPLHF	TGCAGTGCTAGAGAGGGGCCACTTTCTCTGCGATCACCCCTCCACTTT
TRBV12-3/TRBV12-4	-	TRBJ2-7	many	CASSSSSYEQYF	TGTGCCAGCAGCTCGAGCTCCTACGAGCAGTACTTC
TRBV24-1	-	TRBJ2-3	many	CATSDSTGDGFADTQYF	TGTGCCACCAGTGATTCGACGGGGGATGGCTTCGCAGATACGCAGTATTTT
TRBV15	-	TRBJ1-5	-	CATSSGTPSRPQHF	TGTGCCACCAGCAGCGGGACCCCCTCAAGGCCCCAGCATTTT
TRBV5-5	TRBD2	TRBJ2-3	many	CASSLAPSGRAISSQYF	TGTGCCAGCAGCTTGGCCCCTAGCGGGAGGGCCATATCTTCCCAGTATTTT
TRBV11-2	TRBD2	TRBJ2-7	many	CASSPAGVVVHEQYF	TGTGCCAGCAGCCCCGCGGGGGTAGTCGTCCACGAGCAGTACTTC
TRBV19	TRBD1	TRBJ2-5	many	CASSTGTGGVETQYF	TGTGCCAGTAGTACCGGGACAGGGGGCGTCGAGACCCAGTACTTC
TRBV20-1	TRBD1	TRBJ2-7	many	CSASHGAGTAYEQYF	TGCAGTGCTAGCCATGGCGCCGGGACAGCATACGAGCAGTACTTC
TRBV7-9	TRBD2	TRBJ2-1	-	CATLGLAVNVQFF	TGTGCCACCCTGGGACTAGCGGTCAATGTGCAGTTCTTC
TRBV15	TRBD2	TRBJ2-3	many	CATSSGGFETQYF	TGTGCCACCTCTAGCGGGGGGTTCGAAACGCAGTATTTT
TRBV20-1	TRBD1	TRBJ1-2	many	CSAKQGLDYTF	TGCAGTGCTAAACAGGGGCTTGACTACACCTTC
TRBV7-9	TRBD1	TRBJ2-4	few	CASSPPGTGGQYF	TGTGCCAGCAGCCCACCGGGGACAGGGGGCCAGTACTTC
TRBV21-1	-	TRBJ2-5	few	CASIGGTRETQYF	TGTGCCAGCATAGGCGGGACGAGGGAGACCCAGTACTTC
TRBV7-8	TRBD1	TRBJ2-7	-	CASSLGDRGSLPYEQYF	TGTGCCAGCAGCTTAGGAGACAGGGGTTCCCTACCATACGAGCAGTACTTC
TRBV5-1	TRBD1	TRBJ2-7	many	CASSPRQGAIYEQYF	TGCGCCAGCAGCCCACGACAGGGGGCTATCTACGAGCAGTACTTC